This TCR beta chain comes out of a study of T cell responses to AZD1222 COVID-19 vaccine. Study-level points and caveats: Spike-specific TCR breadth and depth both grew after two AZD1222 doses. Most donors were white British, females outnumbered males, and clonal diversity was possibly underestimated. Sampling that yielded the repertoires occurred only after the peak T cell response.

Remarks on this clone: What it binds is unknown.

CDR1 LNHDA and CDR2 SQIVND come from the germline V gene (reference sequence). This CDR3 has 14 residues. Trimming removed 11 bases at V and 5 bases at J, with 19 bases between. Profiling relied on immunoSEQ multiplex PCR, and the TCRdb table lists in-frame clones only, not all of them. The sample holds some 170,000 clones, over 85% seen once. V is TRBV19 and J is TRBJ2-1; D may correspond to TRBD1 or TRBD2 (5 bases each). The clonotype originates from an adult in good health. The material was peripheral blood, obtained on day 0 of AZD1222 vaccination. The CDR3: CASTGALSHNEQFF. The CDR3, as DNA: TGTGCCTCCACCGGGGCTCTATCCCACAATGAGCAGTTCTTC.